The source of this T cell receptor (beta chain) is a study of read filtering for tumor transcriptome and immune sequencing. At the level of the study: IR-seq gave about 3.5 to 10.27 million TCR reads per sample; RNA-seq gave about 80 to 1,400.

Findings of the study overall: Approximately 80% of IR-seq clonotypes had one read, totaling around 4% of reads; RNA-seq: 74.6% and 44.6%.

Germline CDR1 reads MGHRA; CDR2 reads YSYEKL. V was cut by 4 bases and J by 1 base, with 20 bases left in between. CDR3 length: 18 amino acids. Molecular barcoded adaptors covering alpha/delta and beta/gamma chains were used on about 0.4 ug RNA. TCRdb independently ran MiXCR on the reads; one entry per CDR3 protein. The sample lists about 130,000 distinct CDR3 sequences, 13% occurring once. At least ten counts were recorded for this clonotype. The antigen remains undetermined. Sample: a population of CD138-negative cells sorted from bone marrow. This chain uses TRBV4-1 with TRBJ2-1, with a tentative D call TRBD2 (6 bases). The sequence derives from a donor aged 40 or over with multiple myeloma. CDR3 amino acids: CASSPYPGGEQSYNEQFF. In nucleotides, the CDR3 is TGCGCCAGCAGCCCTTACCCCGGGGGAGAACAATCCTACAATGAGCAGTTCTTC.